Each of the 8 T cell receptor beta chains below was sequenced from the same sample in a study of cytomegalovirus exposure and HLA in healthy donors. 13 Jbeta primers and 60 Vbeta primers were used for the PCR. The table came from immunoSEQ multiplex PCR; TCRdb's copy has only in-frame clones and leaves some out. The sample holds 150,000 to 200,000 clones, approximately 62% seen once. Sequencing was performed on PBMCs. The receptors derive from a man over 45 in good health and CMV-seronegative.

The V and J genes are TRBV5-6 and TRBJ2-5, with TRBD1 matching over 9 bases. TRBJ2-7 matches the DNA end more closely, so the J call is doubtful. The germline V gene has CDR1 SGHDT and CDR2 YYEEEE. The CDR3 length is 14 residues. CDR3 loop: CASSLGQGSYEQYF. In DNA form, the CDR3 reads TGTGCCAGCAGCCTGGGACAGGGTTCCTACGAGCAGTACTTC.

The J gene is TRBJ1-6, the V gene TRBV28; possibly TRBD1 for D (5 bases). Germline V gene lookup returns CDR1 MDHEN and CDR2 SYDVKM. The CDR3 covers 15 residues. V was clipped by 1 base and J by 7 bases, with 11 bases between them. The CDR3 loop reads CASSLSGQLNSPLHF. The DNA of the CDR3 is TGTGCCAGCAGTTTATCAGGGCAGCTCAATTCACCCCTCCACTTT.

The chain has TRBV5-1 and TRBJ1-2; no clear D. Trimming stripped 4 bases from V and 4 bases from J, with 11 bases between. Germline V CDR1 and CDR2: SGHRS, YFSETQ. The CDR3 totals 13 residues. DNA for the CDR3: TGCGCCAGCAGCACTCAGGATCTCTATGGCTACACCTTC. As protein: CASSTQDLYGYTF.

The chain uses TRBV6-5 and TRBJ1-5, with 8 bases matching TRBD1. With 6 bases clipped from V and 5 bases from J, the junction kept 3 bases outside the gene matches. Germline values: CDR1 MNHEY, CDR2 SVGAGI. This CDR3 spans 13 amino acids. The CDR3 coding sequence is TGTGCCAGCAGGGACAGGGTCGATCAGCCCCAGCATTTT. It translates to CASRDRVDQPQHF.

The J gene is TRBJ1-6, the V gene TRBV7-2; 8 bases align to TRBD1. With V trimmed by 6 bases and J by 7 bases, 5 bases remained unmatched. Germline values: CDR1 SGHTA, CDR2 FQGNSA. The CDR3 is made up of 14 amino acids. CDR3: CASSFTGGNSPLHF. CDR3 coding DNA: TGTGCCAGCAGTTTTACAGGGGGGAATTCACCCCTCCACTTT. The full variable domain, with the rest looked up from reference TRBV7-2 and TRBJ1-6, is GAGVSQSPSNKVTEKGKDVELRCDPISGHTALYWYRQSLGQGLEFLIYFQGNSAPDKSGLPSDRFSAERTGGSVSTLTIQRTQQEDSAVYLCASSFTGGNSPLHFGNGTRLTVT.

This clone was observed a handful of times. This chain connects TRBV9 to TRBJ1-2; tentatively, D is TRBD1 (5 bases). V shed 3 bases and J shed 3 bases, with 15 bases lying between them. Germline loops: CDR1 SGDLS, CDR2 YYNGEE. CDR3 length equals 15 residues. The CDR3 loop is CASSGRVGGDYGYTF. The CDR3 nucleotides are TGTGCCAGCAGCGGACGTGTGGGAGGGGACTATGGCTACACCTTC.

The V and J genes are TRBV28 and TRBJ1-1; no reliable D call. From germline, CDR1 is MDHEN and CDR2 SYDVKM. The CDR3 runs 13 residues. Trimming left V 6 bases short and J 6 bases short, with 14 bases between. CDR3 amino acids: CASRRVSPPEAFF. The DNA for the CDR3 is TGTGCCAGCAGACGGGTGAGTCCCCCTGAAGCTTTCTTT.

V and J are TRBV2 and TRBJ1-1; possible D gene TRBD1, 5 bases. CDR1 and CDR2 from the germline V gene are SNHLY and FYNNEI. The V end lost 7 bases, the J end lost 5 bases, and 14 bases lay between the germline ends. This CDR3 comprises 13 residues. This CDR3 reads CASNTGLRTEAFF. The CDR3 DNA reads TGTGCCAGCAATACGGGACTGAGGACTGAAGCTTTCTTT.